The subject of this entry is one T cell receptor beta chain. Its antigen remains undetermined. Nothing much larger sits one base from this clone, and base qualities are not available. The Qiagen DNeasy Blood and Tissue Kit was used to extract total genomic DNA from purified CD4+ T cells. Following immunoSEQ immunosequencing protocols, the TCRbeta CDR3 region, as defined by IMGT, was amplified and sequenced. The source study handled its data this way. The immunoSEQ service preprocessed the raw sequence data to correct PCR and sequencing errors. After being loaded into the immunoSEQ Analyzer, the data underwent further analysis with VDJtools v1.0.7. The paired Wilcoxon signed-rank test was used to test for differences between patients and controls. This is the immuneACCESS table as TCRdb keeps it, with only in-frame sequences that have V and J called. A part of the clones is gone; compared with another copy, unresolved V genes explain less than half, and the rest is unexplained. V and J calls and clone size come straight from that table; D and trimming were deduced from the DNA. Within this sample are about 21,000 clones, with about nine tenths of them counted one time only. Roughly 0.44% of the sample rests with the top ten.

Each depressed patient was pairwise matched to a non-depressed control for sex, age, current smoking status and body mass index. All participants were of European descent. Controls had no mood disorder either currently or in their lifetime and had a Quick Inventory of Depressive Symptoms-Self Report score of 5 or lower. All participants were excluded for major medical conditions, Axis I/II comorbidities, regular medication or illicit drug use, or drinking over 100 g alcohol weekly. Around 32 ml of peripheral blood was collected from each participant into EDTA tubes. Thawed PBMCs underwent magnetic negative selection with the BD IMag Human CD4 T Lymphocyte Enrichment Set to purify CD4+ T cells. A purity of about 95% was typically achieved with the CD4+ enrichment method, as confirmed by flow cytometry. A subgroup of about five case-control pairs, selected blind to chemokine receptor expression and flow-cytometric repertoire skewing results, was subjected to TCRbeta sequencing. Every blood sample was taken in the morning at 8:00 a.m., and Ficoll-Hypaque gradient centrifugation was used to isolate PBMCs. Until being assayed, PBMCs were kept in liquid nitrogen after cryopreservation by gradual cooling to -80 degrees C.

Germline trimming amounts to 7 bases on V and 0 bases on J, with 9 as the count of junction bases outside the gene matches. The germline V gene provides CDR1 SQVTM and CDR2 ANQGSEA. The CDR3 runs 17 amino acids, cysteine and phenylalanine included. Of the read, only the CDR3 DNA is kept; its 51 bases are in frame from base 1. These data originate in a study of untreated major depressive disorder (dated 2018 in TCRdb). For context, the study as a whole: The study was a cross-sectional case-control comparison of T cell phenotype and TCR repertoire between antidepressant-free major depressive disorder patients and individually matched non-depressed controls. The sequencing was a follow-up to the differences in Vbeta 5.1, Vbeta 11 and Vbeta 22 usage that flow cytometry had picked up across the whole cohort. General findings and caveats noted by the study authors: For the sequencing comparisons, planned one-tailed tests were run on just three Vbeta families that had been chosen in advance. Higher TRBV05-01 (Vbeta 5.1) usage among CD4+ T cells of depressed patients compared with controls was confirmed by sequencing, with p = 0.040 in a one-tailed test. The top five TRBV05-01 clones in every sequenced subject were all private clones. In the sequencing data, TRBV25-01 and TRBV02-01 usage was found to follow the flow-cytometry pattern, although statistical significance was not reached. A comparatively small study sample was produced by the strict matching and exclusion criteria, and the generalizability of findings was thereby limited.

The clonotype originates from a woman in her thirties or forties in good health. Rearrangement joined TRBV29-1 to TRBJ2-1; 13 of the junction bases match TRBD2. The sequencing sample was made of CD4+ T cells from PBMCs. The CDR3 reads as follows: CSAGTSGKHSSYNEQFF. The nucleotide sequence is TGCAGCGCTGGGACTAGCGGGAAACATAGCTCCTACAATGAGCAGTTCTTC.